The entry below gives a single T cell receptor (beta chain) sequence along with its context. The junction departs from the called germline gene at one end, perhaps through a read error. The CDR3 spans 16 residues. Looked up from germline, CDR1 is SSHAT and CDR2 is FNYEAQ (reference sequence). These data belong to a study of CD8 T cells in Susac syndrome. Reverse transcription of roughly 0.5 to 1 ug RNA was carried out with random hexamers. One entry per CDR3 protein, called by TCRdb with MiXCR from the immunoSEQ multiplex PCR reads. The sample has 150,000 to 200,000 distinct CDR3 sequences; 90% to 95% are singletons.

The sample was CD4+ T cells from PBMCs. The chain is built from TRBV7-7 and TRBJ1-1; D may be TRBD1 (6 bases). This receptor was identified in a human donor with Susac syndrome. This CDR3 is CASSPVGGAGHDEAFF. Here the CDR3 DNA reads TGTGCTAGCAGCCCAGTGGGGGGGGCAGGGCATGATGAAGCTTTCTTT.